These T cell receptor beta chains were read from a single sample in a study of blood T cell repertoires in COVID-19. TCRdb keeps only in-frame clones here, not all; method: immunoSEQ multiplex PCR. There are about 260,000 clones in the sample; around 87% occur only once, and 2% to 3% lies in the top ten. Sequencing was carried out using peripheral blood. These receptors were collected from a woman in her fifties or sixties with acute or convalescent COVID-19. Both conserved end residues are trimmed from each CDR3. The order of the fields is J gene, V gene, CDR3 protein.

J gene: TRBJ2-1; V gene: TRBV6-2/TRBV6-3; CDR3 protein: ASSYPPSWSRYYNEQF
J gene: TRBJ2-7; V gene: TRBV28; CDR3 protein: ASSLWGSIYEQY
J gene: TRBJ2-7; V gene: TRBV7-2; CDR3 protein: ASSLVASEAYEQY
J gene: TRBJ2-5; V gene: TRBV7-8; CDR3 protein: ASSLERRRPLGETQY
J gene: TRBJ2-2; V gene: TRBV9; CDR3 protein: ASSVLAGTGELF
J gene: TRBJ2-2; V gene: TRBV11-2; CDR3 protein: ASSPLTGGITGELF
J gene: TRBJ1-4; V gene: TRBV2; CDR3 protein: ASRAGASNEKLF
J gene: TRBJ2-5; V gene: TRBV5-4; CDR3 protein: ASSPGGREKTQY
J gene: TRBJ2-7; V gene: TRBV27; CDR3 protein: ASSLLLAGGSSYEQY
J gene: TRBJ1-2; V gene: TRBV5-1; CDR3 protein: ASSVQGADYGYT
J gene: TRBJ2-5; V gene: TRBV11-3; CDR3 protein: ASSLNKRETQY
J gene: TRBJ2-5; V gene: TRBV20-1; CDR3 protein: SASEGVSETQY
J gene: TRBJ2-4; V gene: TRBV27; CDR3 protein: ASRERSLAAAKNIQY
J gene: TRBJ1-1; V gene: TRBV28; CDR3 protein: ASRNTGGIEAF
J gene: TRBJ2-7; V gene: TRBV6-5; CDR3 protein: ASRYTTGGGRYEQY
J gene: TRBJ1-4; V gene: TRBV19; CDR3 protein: ASTRQGIATNEKLF
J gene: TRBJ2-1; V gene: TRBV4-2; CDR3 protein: ASSQGGAMRQGSTYNEQF
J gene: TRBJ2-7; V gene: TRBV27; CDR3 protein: ASSRGTVSPYWQY
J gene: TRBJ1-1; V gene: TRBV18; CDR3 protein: ASSRTGIMNTEAF
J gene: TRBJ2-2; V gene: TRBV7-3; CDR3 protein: ASSFYDTGELF
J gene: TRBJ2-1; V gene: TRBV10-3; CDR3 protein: AISDPRQGSSYNEQF
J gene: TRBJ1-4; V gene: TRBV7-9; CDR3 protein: ASSLEGGAELF
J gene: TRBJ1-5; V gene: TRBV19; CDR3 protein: ASRTPGRNQPQH
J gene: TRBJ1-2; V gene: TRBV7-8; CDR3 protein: ASSLDSGGIGGYT
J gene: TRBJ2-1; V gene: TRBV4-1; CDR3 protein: ASSQNVAVNNEQF
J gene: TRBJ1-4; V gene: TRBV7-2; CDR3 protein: ASSPTGDLLKLF
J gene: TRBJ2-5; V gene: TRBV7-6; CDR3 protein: ASSPGHKETQY
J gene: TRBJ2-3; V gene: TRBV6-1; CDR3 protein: ASSESRVTDTQY
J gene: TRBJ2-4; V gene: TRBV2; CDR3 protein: ATQQGGTAKNIQY
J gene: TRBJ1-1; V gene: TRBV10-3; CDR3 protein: AIRPGQGNTEAF
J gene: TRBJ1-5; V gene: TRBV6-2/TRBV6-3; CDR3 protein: ASSKGPLPTDQPQH
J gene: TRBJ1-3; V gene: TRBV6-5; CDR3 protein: ASRRYRGRNTIY
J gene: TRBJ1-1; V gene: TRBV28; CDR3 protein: ASSQRTGWGNAEAF
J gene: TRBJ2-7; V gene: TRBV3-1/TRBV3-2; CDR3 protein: ASSQDARESEQY
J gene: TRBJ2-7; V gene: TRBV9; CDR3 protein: ASSRPGTGYDEQY
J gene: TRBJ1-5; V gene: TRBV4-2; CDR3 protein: ASSQLPRLGQGDNQPQH
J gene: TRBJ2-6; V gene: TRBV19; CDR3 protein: ASSLGANSGANVLT
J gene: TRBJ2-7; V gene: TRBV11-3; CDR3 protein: ASSLGGGESYEQY
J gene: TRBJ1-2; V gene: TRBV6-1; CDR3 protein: ASSGPRGLGIFYGYT
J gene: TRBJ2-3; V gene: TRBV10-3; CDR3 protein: AIRASGPTDTQY
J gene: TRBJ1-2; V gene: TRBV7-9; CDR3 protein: AIPDRVYGYT
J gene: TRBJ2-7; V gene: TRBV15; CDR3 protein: ATSIKRGQGPYEQY
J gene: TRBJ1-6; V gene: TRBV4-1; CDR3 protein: ASSQEDRVHSPLH
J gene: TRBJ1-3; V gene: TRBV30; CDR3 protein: AWSVIVGNTIY
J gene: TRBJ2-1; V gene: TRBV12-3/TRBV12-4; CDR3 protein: ASSIDRAREQF
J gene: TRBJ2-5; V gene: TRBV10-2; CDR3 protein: ASSELGLAEETQY
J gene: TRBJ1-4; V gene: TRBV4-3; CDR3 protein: ASSQGLGEKLF
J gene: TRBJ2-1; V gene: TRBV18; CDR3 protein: ASSESGTSAYNEQF
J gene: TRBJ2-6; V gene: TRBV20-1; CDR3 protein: SAGGHGSSGANVLT
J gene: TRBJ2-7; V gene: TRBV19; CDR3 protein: ASRRNRESSYEQY
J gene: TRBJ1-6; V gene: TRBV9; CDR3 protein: ASSVERVNSPLH
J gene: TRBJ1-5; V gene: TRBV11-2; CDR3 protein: ASSPDRRPHQPQH
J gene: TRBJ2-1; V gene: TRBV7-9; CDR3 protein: ASSFLGGAVWDEQF
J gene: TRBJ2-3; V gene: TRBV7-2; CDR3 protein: ADSAGGTDTQY
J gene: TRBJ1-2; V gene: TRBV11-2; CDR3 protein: ASSTYRDTEANYGYT
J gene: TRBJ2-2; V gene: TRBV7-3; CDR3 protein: ASSSGLGDTGELF
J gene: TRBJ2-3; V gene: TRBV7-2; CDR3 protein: ASSLGWRDSRADTQY
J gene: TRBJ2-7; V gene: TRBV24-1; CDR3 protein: ATSVGHQVITYEQY
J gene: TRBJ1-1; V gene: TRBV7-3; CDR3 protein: ASSFTGRPYTEAF
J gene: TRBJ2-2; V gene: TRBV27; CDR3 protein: ASSRNTRTGGNLLSGELF